The 18 T cell receptor beta chains listed next were all sequenced from one sample in a study of early T cells in non-severe SARS-CoV-2 infection. TCRdb analysed the 5' RACE reads with MiXCR anew, one entry per CDR3 protein. The sample includes 50,000 to 75,000 distinct CDR3 sequences, 5.5% to 7% of them seen just once. The sequenced sample was whole blood, obtained at baseline. The receptors here all came from an adult who was a healthcare worker with PCR-confirmed SARS-CoV-2 infection or an uninfected control (not recorded which).

The table lists this clonotype with many counts. The chain has TRBV28 and TRBJ2-7; D is ambiguous. The CDR3 runs 13 residues. Germline CDR1 MDHEN, CDR2 SYDVKM. Trimming stripped 3 bases from V and 3 bases from J, with 9 bases between. The chain's CDR3 is CASSLVPGYEQYF. The CDR3 DNA reads as TGTGCCAGCAGTTTGGTCCCAGGCTACGAGCAGTACTTC.

This clonotype was picked up a small number of times. This sequence joins TRBV5-6 and TRBJ1-5; D uncertain. The CDR3 consists of 14 residues. Per germline, CDR1 SGHDT and CDR2 YYEEEE. V lost 10 bases, J lost 4 bases, and 18 bases lay in between. CDR3 in DNA: TGTGCCTCCAAGTACGGATCTGGGAATCAGCCCCAGCATTTT. Amino acid sequence: CASKYGSGNQPQHF.

This clonotype was seen many times. V usage is TRBV28 and J usage is TRBJ2-3; 11 bases are shared with TRBD2. Losses at the gene ends were 4 bases for V and 4 bases for J; bases not matched to a gene: 4. Germline lookup yields CDR1 MDHEN and CDR2 SYDVKM. The CDR3 covers 15 residues. The CDR3 nucleotides read TGTGCCAGCAGTTCCATAGCGGGAGGGCCAGATACGCAGTATTTT. Protein: CASSSIAGGPDTQYF.

There are many counts of this clonotype. V and J are TRBV7-2 and TRBJ2-3, with 7 bases aligning to TRBD1. The germline CDR1 and CDR2 sequences are SGHTA and FQGNSA. This CDR3 has 16 residues. With V trimmed by 3 bases and J by 0 bases, 6 bases remained unmatched. The DNA for the CDR3 is TGTGCCAGCAGCTTGGCCGGACAGGCAAGCACAGATACGCAGTATTTT. Translating gives CASSLAGQASTDTQYF.

This clonotype was counted only a few times. The V and J genes are TRBV6-1 and TRBJ2-1; D not certain. This CDR3 contains 16 residues. V dropped 0 bases and J dropped 5 bases, with 14 bases sitting between them. Germline CDR1 and CDR2: MNHNS and SASEGT. The CDR3 spells CASSEALGIDNNEQFF. DNA for the CDR3: TGTGCCAGCAGTGAAGCGCTGGGAATCGACAACAATGAGCAGTTCTTC.

Only a few counts were recorded for this clonotype. This chain links TRBV27 with TRBJ1-2, with D maybe TRBD1 (6 bases). Per the germline V gene, CDR1 is MNHEY and CDR2 is SMNVEV (reference sequence). V was clipped by 2 bases and J by 7 bases, with 20 bases between them. This CDR3 comprises 16 residues. The CDR3 nucleotides are TGTGCCAGCAGTTTAGGCCCCCTAACAGGGATTGGTGGCTACACCTTC. It codes for CASSLGPLTGIGGYTF.

The table lists this clonotype with many counts. V and J are TRBV10-3 and TRBJ1-2; TRBD1 matches 7 bases. Germline trimming cut 6 bases from V and 2 bases from J; bases unmatched to any gene: 9. The CDR3 runs to 15 residues. Germline V gene lookup returns CDR1 ENHRY and CDR2 SYGVKD. CDR3 coding DNA: TGTGCCATCAGCTTTCAGACAGGGCCCAACTATGGCTACACCTTC. It translates to CAISFQTGPNYGYTF.

This clonotype has at least ten counts. The genes are TRBV28 and TRBJ2-3; the match to TRBD2 covers 7 bases. Trimming removed 5 bases from V and 4 bases from J; junction bases left unmatched: 12. The CDR3 extends over 16 amino acids. Germline CDR1 is MDHEN and CDR2 is SYDVKM. CDR3 sequence: CASSVAAGDNADTQYF. The CDR3 nucleotides read TGTGCCAGCAGTGTGGCGGCGGGAGATAACGCAGATACGCAGTATTTT.

The sample holds a few counts of this clonotype. The rearrangement links TRBV6-5 to TRBJ1-6; the D is unclear. CDR3 size: 15 residues. V was shortened by 1 base and J by 7 bases, with 11 bases between the two germline ends. Germline V gene data show CDR1 as MNHEY and CDR2 as SVGAGI. CDR3 protein: CASSYLASLNSPLHF. CDR3 bases: TGTGCCAGCAGTTACTTGGCGAGCCTAAATTCACCCCTCCACTTT.

The rearrangement joins TRBV6-1 to TRBJ2-3, with D tentatively TRBD1 (5 bases). V was trimmed by 3 bases and J by 7 bases, leaving 8 bases between them. Germline assignment: CDR1 MNHNS and CDR2 SASEGT. The CDR3 has 12 residues. The CDR3 DNA reads TGTGCCAGCAGTGAGGGGCAGAATACGCAGTATTTT. Amino acid sequence: CASSEGQNTQYF.

This rearrangement joins TRBV27 to TRBJ1-6; D gene unclear. CDR3 length: 15 residues. Germline CDR1 MNHEY, CDR2 SMNVEV (reference sequence). Between the trimmed V and J ends, which lost 6 bases and 8 bases, there was a span of 17 bases. The CDR3 here is CASSFIPPHYSPLHF. The DNA of the CDR3 is TGTGCCAGCAGCTTTATCCCGCCCCATTATTCACCCCTCCACTTT.

This clonotype has a count of ten or more. This chain links TRBV7-2 with TRBJ2-7, with D uncertain. This CDR3 region has 14 residues. Per the germline V gene, CDR1 is SGHTA and CDR2 is FQGNSA. Trimming removed 5 bases from V and 2 bases from J, with 13 bases in between. The CDR3 DNA is TGTGCCAGCAGCCCCGCGTTGGTCGCCTACGAGCAGTACTTC. Protein product: CASSPALVAYEQYF.

A few counts support this clonotype. The rearrangement joins TRBV4-3 to TRBJ2-6, with D possibly being TRBD1 or TRBD2 (5 bases each). V was cut by 2 bases and J by 2 bases, with 10 bases left in between. In germline, CDR1 is LGHNA, CDR2 YSLEER. The CDR3 spans 16 residues. The CDR3 spells CASSQSRGPGANVLTF. The CDR3 DNA reads as TGCGCCAGCAGCCAATCAAGGGGACCTGGGGCCAACGTCCTGACTTTC.

This clonotype was picked up many times. V is TRBV29-1 and J is TRBJ2-5; perhaps TRBD2 as D (5 bases). V was pared by 2 bases and J by 5 bases, with 9 bases between. CDR3 size: 12 residues. CDR1 and CDR2 (germline): SQVTM, ANQGSEA. The CDR3 here is CSVEPGMETQYF. In nucleotides, the CDR3 is TGCAGCGTTGAACCGGGGATGGAGACCCAGTACTTC.

This clonotype was found many times. This chain joins TRBV20-1 and TRBJ1-2; 7 nucleotides line up with TRBD1. The CDR3 spans 13 residues. Germline CDR1 reads DFQATT; CDR2 reads SNEGSKA (reference sequence). V was pared by 8 bases and J by 4 bases, with 10 bases of the junction left unmatched. In nucleotides, the CDR3 is TGCAGTTCCGGGACAGACTTATCCTATGGCTACACCTTC. Its translation is CSSGTDLSYGYTF.

This clonotype was counted only a few times. This chain joins TRBV12-3 or TRBV12-4 and TRBJ2-2, with D hard to call. V was clipped by 6 bases and J by 5 bases, with 4 bases between them. The CDR3 length is 11 residues. The CDR3 protein is CASRRTGELFF. CDR3 sequence (DNA): TGTGCCAGCAGGCGAACCGGGGAGCTGTTTTTT.

This clonotype was seen ten or more times. CDR3 region: CASSWRDGSYEQYF. The CDR3 nucleotides read TGTGCCAGCAGCTGGAGGGACGGCTCCTACGAGCAGTACTTC. The rearrangement links TRBV5-6 to TRBJ2-7, with D possibly TRBD2 on 6 matching bases. Germline assignment: CDR1 SGHDT and CDR2 YYEEEE. This CDR3 has 14 residues. Trimming left V 3 bases short and J 0 bases short, with 10 bases between.

Many counts were recorded for this clonotype. This chain connects TRBV12-3 or TRBV12-4 to TRBJ1-4; D possibly corresponds to TRBD1 (5 bases). Trimming removed 1 base from V and 4 bases from J, with 13 bases in between. The CDR3 consists of 16 residues. The CDR3 region is CASSLVPGGDNEKLFF. CDR3 coding DNA: TGTGCCAGCAGTTTAGTCCCCGGGGGGGATAATGAAAAACTGTTTTTT.